This TCR beta chain was profiled in a study of T cells expressing NK-cell markers. Study-wide background: It was from sorted CD3+CD56+NKG2C+, CD3+CD56+NKG2C- and CD3+CD56-NKG2C+ T cells that TCR beta repertoires came.

The CDR3 length is 14 residues. In germline, CDR1 is KGHSH, CDR2 LQKENI. UMIs accompanied the 5'RACE template switching by which TCR beta cDNA was made. TCRdb re-analyzed the 5' RACE reads; it lists each CDR3 protein once, without DNA. The listing records under 200,000 distinct CDR3 sequences. Sequences were obtained from blood T cells: a sorted CD56 or NKG2C T cell subset, CD4+ or CD8+ T cells, or bulk PBMC T cells (not recorded which). The V call is TRBV18, the J call TRBJ2-2; there is no DNA to check the TCRdb D call of TRBD1. The sequence was obtained from a woman between 18 and 69 years old in good health. The CDR3: CASSKGVHTGELFF.